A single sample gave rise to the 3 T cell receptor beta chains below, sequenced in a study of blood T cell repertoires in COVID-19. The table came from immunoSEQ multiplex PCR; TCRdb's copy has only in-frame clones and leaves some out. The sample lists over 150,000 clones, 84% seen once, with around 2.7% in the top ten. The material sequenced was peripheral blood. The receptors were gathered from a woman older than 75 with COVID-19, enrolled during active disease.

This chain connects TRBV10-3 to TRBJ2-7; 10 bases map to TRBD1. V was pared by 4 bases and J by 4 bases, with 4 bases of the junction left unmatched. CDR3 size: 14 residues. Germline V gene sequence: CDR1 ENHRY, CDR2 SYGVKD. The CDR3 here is CAISGTGGVYEQYF. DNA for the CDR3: TGTGCCATCAGTGGGACAGGGGGTGTGTACGAGCAGTACTTC.

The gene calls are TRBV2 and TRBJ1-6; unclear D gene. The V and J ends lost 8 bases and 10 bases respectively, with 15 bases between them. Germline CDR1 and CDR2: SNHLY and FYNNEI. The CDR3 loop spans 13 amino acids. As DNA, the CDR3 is TGTGCCAGCGGCAATCAGATCAGGTCACCCCTCCACTTT. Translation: CASGNQIRSPLHF. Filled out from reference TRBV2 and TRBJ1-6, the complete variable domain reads EPEVTQTPSHQVTQMGQEVILRCVPISNHLYFYWYRQILGQKVEFLVSFYNNEISEKSEIFDDQFSVERPDGSNFTLKIRSTKLEDSAMYFCASGNQIRSPLHFGNGTRLTVT.

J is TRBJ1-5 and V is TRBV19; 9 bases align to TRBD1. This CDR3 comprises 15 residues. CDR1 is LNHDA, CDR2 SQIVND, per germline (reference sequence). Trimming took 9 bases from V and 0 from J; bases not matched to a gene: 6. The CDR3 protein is CASVPGQGSNQPQHF. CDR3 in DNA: TGTGCCAGCGTCCCGGGACAGGGTAGCAATCAGCCCCAGCATTTT. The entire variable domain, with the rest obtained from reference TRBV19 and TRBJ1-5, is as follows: DGGITQSPKYLFRKEGQNVTLSCEQNLNHDAMYWYRQDPGQGLRLIYYSQIVNDFQKGDIAEGYSVSREKKESFPLTVTSAQKNPTAFYLCASVPGQGSNQPQHFGDGTRLSIL.